Sequencing of this T cell receptor (beta chain) was carried out in a study of shared clonotypes between healthy human individuals. The study, taken as a whole, reports: Read depth was anticipated to influence clonotype sharing among donors. Limited genetic and exposure-history diversity came from having few donors.

Adult Caucasians living in Nashville, Tennessee made up all of the donors. As concerns this clone: Its antigen remains unidentified. This specimen includes other DNA sequences encoding the same CDR3.

Germline values: CDR1 ENHRY, CDR2 SYGVKD. The CDR3 covers 12 residues. Trimming pared 8 bases from V and 2 bases from J, leaving 6 bases between. Profiled with immunoSEQ multiplex PCR; TCRdb holds only in-frame clones, not every one. The sample yields roughly 2.5 million clones, just over 90% seen once. The chain combines TRBV10-3 with TRBJ2-2; D remains ambiguous. The receptor's source is a man between 18 and 35 years old in good health. The sequenced sample consisted of naive CD4+ T cells sorted from blood. This sample's subset: CD45RA+ positively selected. The CDR3 coding sequence is TGTGCCATCGGCGGTAACACCGGGGAGCTGTTTTTT. Protein: CAIGGNTGELFF.